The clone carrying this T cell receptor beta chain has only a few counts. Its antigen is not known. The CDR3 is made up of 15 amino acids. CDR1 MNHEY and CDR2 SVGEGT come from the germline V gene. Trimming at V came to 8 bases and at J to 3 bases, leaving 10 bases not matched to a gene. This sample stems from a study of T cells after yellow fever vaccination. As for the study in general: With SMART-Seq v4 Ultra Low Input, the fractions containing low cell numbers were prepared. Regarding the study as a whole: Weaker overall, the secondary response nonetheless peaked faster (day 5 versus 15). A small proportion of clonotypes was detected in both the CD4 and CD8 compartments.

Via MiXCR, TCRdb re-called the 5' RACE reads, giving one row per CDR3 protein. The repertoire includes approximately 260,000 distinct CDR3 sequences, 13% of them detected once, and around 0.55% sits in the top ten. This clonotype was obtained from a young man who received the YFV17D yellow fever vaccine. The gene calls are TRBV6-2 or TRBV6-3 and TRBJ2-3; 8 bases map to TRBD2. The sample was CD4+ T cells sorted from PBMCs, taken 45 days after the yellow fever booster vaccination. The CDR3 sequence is CASGQWSGRTDTQYF. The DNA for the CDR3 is TGTGCCAGCGGGCAGTGGAGCGGGAGAACAGATACGCAGTATTTT.